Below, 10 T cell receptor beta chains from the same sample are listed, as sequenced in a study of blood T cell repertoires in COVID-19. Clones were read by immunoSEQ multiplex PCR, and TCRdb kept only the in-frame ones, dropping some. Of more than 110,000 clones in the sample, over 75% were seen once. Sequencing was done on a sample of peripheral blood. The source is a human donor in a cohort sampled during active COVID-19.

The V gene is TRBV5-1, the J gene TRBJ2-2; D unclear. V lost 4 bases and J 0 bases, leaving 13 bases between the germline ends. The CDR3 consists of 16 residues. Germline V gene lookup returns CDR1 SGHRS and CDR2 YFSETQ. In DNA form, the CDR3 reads TGCGCCAGCAGCGCTGCTGGCTTAACGAACACCGGGGAGCTGTTTTTT. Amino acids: CASSAAGLTNTGELFF.

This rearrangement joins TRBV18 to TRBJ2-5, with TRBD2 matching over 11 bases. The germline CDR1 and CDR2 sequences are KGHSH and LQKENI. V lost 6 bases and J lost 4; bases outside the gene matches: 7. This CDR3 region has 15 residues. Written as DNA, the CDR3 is TGTGCCAGCTCCCTTAGCGGGGGGGCCAGAGAGACCCAGTACTTC. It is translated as CASSLSGGARETQYF.

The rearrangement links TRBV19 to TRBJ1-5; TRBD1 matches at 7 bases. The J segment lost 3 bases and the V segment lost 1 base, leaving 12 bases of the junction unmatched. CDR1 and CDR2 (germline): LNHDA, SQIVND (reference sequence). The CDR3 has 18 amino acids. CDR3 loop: CASSIGGGRDSNNQPQHF. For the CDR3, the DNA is TGTGCCAGTAGTATAGGTGGAGGCCGGGACAGCAACAATCAGCCCCAGCATTTT.

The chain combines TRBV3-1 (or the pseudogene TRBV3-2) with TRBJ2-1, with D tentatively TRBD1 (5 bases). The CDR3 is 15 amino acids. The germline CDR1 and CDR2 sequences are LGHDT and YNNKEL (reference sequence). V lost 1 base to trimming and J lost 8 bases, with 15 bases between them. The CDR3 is CASSQAIGQGYEQFF. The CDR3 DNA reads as TGTGCCAGCAGCCAAGCGATCGGGCAGGGCTATGAGCAGTTCTTC.

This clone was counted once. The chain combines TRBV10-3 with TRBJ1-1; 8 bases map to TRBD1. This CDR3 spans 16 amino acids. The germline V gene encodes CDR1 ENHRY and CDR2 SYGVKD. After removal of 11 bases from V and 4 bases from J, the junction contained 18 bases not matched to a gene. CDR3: CAATSGQVSRGTEAFF. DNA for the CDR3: TGTGCCGCAACGTCGGGACAGGTATCTAGGGGCACTGAAGCTTTCTTT.

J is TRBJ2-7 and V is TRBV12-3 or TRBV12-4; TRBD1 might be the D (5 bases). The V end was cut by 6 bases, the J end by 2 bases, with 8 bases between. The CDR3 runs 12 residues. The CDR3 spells CASSPDTYEQYF. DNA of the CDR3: TGTGCCAGCAGCCCGGACACCTACGAGCAGTACTTC.

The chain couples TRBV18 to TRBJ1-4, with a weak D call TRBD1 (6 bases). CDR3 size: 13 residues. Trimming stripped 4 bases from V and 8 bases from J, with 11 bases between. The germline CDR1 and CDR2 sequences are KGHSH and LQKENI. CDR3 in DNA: TGTGCCAGCTCACGAACAGGGCAGGAAAAACTGTTTTTT. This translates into CASSRTGQEKLFF.

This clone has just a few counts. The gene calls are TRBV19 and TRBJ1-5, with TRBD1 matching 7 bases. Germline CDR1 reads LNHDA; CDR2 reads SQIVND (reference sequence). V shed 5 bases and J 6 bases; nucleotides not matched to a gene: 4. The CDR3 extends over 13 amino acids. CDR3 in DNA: TGTGCCAGTAGTGGGACAGCTACTCAGCCCCAGCATTTT. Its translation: CASSGTATQPQHF.

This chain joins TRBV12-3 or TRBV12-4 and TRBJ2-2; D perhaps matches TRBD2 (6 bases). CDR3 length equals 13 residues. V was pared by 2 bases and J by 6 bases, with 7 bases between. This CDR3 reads CASSLRESGELFF. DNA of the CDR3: TGTGCCAGCAGTTTACGGGAGTCCGGGGAGCTGTTTTTT.

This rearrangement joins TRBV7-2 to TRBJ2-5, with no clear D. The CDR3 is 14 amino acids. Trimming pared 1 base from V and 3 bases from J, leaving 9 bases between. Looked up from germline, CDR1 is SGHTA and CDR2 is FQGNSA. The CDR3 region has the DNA TGTGCCAGCAGCTTAGACTGGAGAGAAGAGACCCAGTACTTC. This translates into CASSLDWREETQYF.